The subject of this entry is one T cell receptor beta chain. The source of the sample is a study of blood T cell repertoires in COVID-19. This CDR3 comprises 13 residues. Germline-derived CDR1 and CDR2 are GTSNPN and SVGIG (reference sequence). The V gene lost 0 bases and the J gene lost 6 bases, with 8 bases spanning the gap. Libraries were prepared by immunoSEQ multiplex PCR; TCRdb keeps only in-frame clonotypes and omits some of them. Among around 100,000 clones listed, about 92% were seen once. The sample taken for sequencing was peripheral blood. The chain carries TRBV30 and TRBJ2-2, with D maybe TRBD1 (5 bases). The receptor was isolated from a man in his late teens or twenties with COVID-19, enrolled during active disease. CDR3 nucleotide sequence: TGTGCCTGGAGTGTACAGGTAGCCGGGGAGCTGTTTTTT. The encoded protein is CAWSVQVAGELFF. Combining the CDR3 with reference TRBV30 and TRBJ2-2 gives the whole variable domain SQTIHQWPATLVQPVGSPLSLECTVEGTSNPNLYWYRQAAGRGLQLLFYSVGIGQISSEVPQNLSASRPQDRQFILSSKKLLLSDSGFYLCAWSVQVAGELFFGEGSRLTVL.